This TCR beta chain emerged from a study of T cells in Graves' hyperthyroidism and ophthalmopathy. The sample holds many counts of this clonotype. The antigen is unknown. The hyperthyroidism patients had all been newly diagnosed, and their disease duration was under 2 months. Their ages ranged from 18 to 65 years. Each 10 ml fresh peripheral blood draw supplied the PBMCs. RNA transcripts provided the source from which TCR beta CDR3 regions were amplified. Researchers ran a first-round RT-PCR on the TCR CDR3 using the HTBI primer set. TCRdb reprocessed the multiplex PCR reads via MiXCR and lists one record per CDR3 protein. The data show about 560,000 distinct CDR3 sequences, with about 15% seen just once and about 14% held by the top ten. Study-wide findings and caveats: Ophthalmopathy cases were set apart from stable hyperthyroidism by a 13 V-J model.

V shed 4 bases, J shed 3 bases, and the junction held 6 bases outside the gene matches. The CDR3 consists of 15 residues. Sample: blood. The chain links TRBV12-3 or TRBV12-4 to TRBJ2-3, with 8 bases lining up with TRBD1. This TCR derives from a woman aged 40 to 50 with Graves' hyperthyroidism. The CDR3 region is CASSSRTGLTDTQYF. CDR3 coding DNA: TGTGCCAGCAGTTCCCGGACAGGGTTGACAGATACGCAGTATTTT.